These 22 T cell receptor beta chains came from one sample sequenced in a study of immunodeficiency. Only in-frame clones appear in the TCRdb table, and some are missing; sequencing was by immunoSEQ multiplex PCR. The table lists thousands of clones, over 75% of them singletons. The material sequenced was CD8+ T cells from blood. The receptors derive from a human donor in good health.

The chain is built from TRBV9 and TRBJ1-1; D uncertain. CDR3 length: 16 residues. The V and J ends lost 4 bases and 6 bases respectively, with 22 bases between them. The germline gives CDR1 SGDLS, CDR2 YYNGEE. Here the CDR3 DNA reads TGTGCCAGCAGCCCGAGAAGGTCTGGGATTTTGGCTGAAGCTTTCTTT. It encodes CASSPRRSGILAEAFF.

The chain is built from TRBV4-1 and TRBJ2-3; 9 nucleotides agree with TRBD2. This CDR3 has 19 residues. After removal of 4 bases from V and 4 bases from J, the junction contained 18 bases not matched to a gene. CDR1 is MGHRA, CDR2 YSYEKL, per germline. In nucleotides, the CDR3 is TGCGCCAGCAGCCCAGAGCACGCTAGCGGGGTAGGGGCCGCAGATACGCAGTATTTT. It encodes CASSPEHASGVGAADTQYF.

The chain joins TRBV2 to TRBJ1-5; TRBD1 is a possible D gene (5 bases). CDR1 and CDR2 (germline): SNHLY, FYNNEI. Trimming removed 8 bases at V and 7 bases at J, with 15 bases between. This CDR3 has 13 residues. In nucleotides, the CDR3 is TGTGCCAGCGGCGACTCCGAGGGGCAGCCCCAGCATTTT. It specifies CASGDSEGQPQHF.

V usage is TRBV7-6 and J usage is TRBJ1-1, with TRBD1 matching over 10 bases. The V segment lost 5 bases and the J segment 4 bases; nucleotides outside the gene matches: 10. This CDR3 is built from 16 residues. Per the germline V gene, CDR1 is SGHVS and CDR2 is FNYEAQ. CDR3 nucleotide sequence: TGTGCCAGCAGCAGTTCCCGGGACAGGGGTGCCACTGAAGCTTTCTTT. As protein: CASSSSRDRGATEAFF.

This CDR3 reads CASSLGQHSTDTQYF. CDR3 nucleotide sequence: TGTGCCAGCAGCTTAGGGCAGCATAGCACAGATACGCAGTATTTT. This chain uses TRBV7-6 with TRBJ2-3; D is uncertain. The V gene lost 1 base and the J gene lost 0 bases, with 8 bases spanning the gap. Germline V lookup: CDR1 SGHVS, CDR2 FNYEAQ. The CDR3 covers 15 residues.

Only a few counts were recorded for this clone. V usage is TRBV10-1 and J usage is TRBJ2-1, with D unresolved. V gave up 5 bases and J gave up 2 bases, with 10 bases separating them. Germline CDR1 is WNHNN and CDR2 is SYGVQD (reference sequence). This CDR3 is built from 14 residues. The CDR3 DNA reads as TGCGCCAGCAGTCTTCGGCAGGCCTACAATGAGCAGTTCTTC. Its translation is CASSLRQAYNEQFF.

The chain couples TRBV12-1 to TRBJ1-1; TRBD1 is the table's D call and was not checked against the DNA. TRBV12-1 constitutes a pseudogene. This CDR3 comprises 13 residues. The CDR3 DNA sequence: TGTGCCAGCAGCCGGACAGGGGACACTGAAGCTTTCTTT. It yields the protein CASSRTGDTEAFF.

The chain combines TRBV5-1 with TRBJ2-7, with 9 bases aligning to TRBD1. The germline gives CDR1 SGHRS, CDR2 YFSETQ. The J segment lost 5 bases and the V segment lost 4 bases, leaving 16 bases of the junction unmatched. This CDR3 spans 17 amino acids. The CDR3 reads CASSLHASGQGEDEQYF. The CDR3 DNA is TGCGCCAGCAGCCTACACGCCTCGGGACAGGGCGAAGACGAGCAGTACTTC.

The chain has TRBV14 and TRBJ2-7; 14 bases are shared with TRBD2. Germline V CDR1 and CDR2: SGHDN, FVKESK. The CDR3 contains 16 residues. V dropped 5 bases and J dropped 5; count of bases not matched to a gene: 8. The CDR3 sequence: CASSLWGTSGSNEQYF. The CDR3 DNA reads TGTGCCAGCAGCTTATGGGGGACTAGCGGGAGCAACGAGCAGTACTTC.

This clone has just one count. V is TRBV7-9 and J is TRBJ1-1, with 7 bases fitting TRBD1. With 5 bases clipped from V and 2 bases from J, the junction kept 8 bases outside the gene matches. Germline CDR1 SEHNR, CDR2 FQNEAQ (reference sequence). The CDR3 runs to 15 residues. CDR3: CASSPTGTDNTEAFF. The CDR3 DNA is TGTGCCAGCAGCCCTACGGGGACAGATAACACTGAAGCTTTCTTT.

The chain uses TRBV5-1 and TRBJ1-3; D may be TRBD1 (5 bases). Trimming pared 0 bases from V and 0 bases from J, leaving 7 bases between. CDR3 length: 15 residues. CDR1 is SGHRS, CDR2 YFSETQ, per germline. For the CDR3, the DNA is TGCGCCAGCAGCTTGGACGACAGCTCTGGAAACACCATATATTTT. This encodes CASSLDDSSGNTIYF. Looking up the rest from reference TRBV5-1 and TRBJ1-3 gives the full variable domain: KAGVTQTPRYLIKTRGQQVTLSCSPISGHRSVSWYQQTPGQGLQFLFEYFSETQRNKGNFPGRFSGRQFSNSRSEMNVSTLELGDSALYLCASSLDDSSGNTIYFGEGSWLTVV.

The chain recombines TRBV9 with TRBJ2-2; D could derive from TRBD1 or TRBD2 (5 bases each). The CDR3 consists of 15 residues. The germline V and J ends were trimmed by 3 bases and 4 bases, with 13 bases remaining between them. Germline-derived CDR1 and CDR2 are SGDLS and YYNGEE. CDR3 protein: CASSGGDRRTGELFF. CDR3 in DNA: TGTGCCAGCAGCGGAGGGGACCGACGCACCGGGGAGCTGTTTTTT.

This clone was recorded only once. The rearrangement uses TRBV27 and TRBJ2-5; 8 bases map to TRBD1. The V gene's germline CDR1 is MNHEY and CDR2 SMNVEV (reference sequence). With V trimmed by 2 bases and J by 5 bases, 4 bases remained unmatched. The CDR3 extends over 14 amino acids. The CDR3 DNA is TGTGCCAGCAGTTTAGACAGGGGATCGGAGACCCAGTACTTC. It codes for CASSLDRGSETQYF.

This sequence joins TRBV30 and TRBJ2-2; 13 nucleotides agree with TRBD2. V dropped 4 bases and J dropped 6; count of bases not matched to a gene: 2. The CDR3 runs to 14 residues. The germline V gene has CDR1 GTSNPN and CDR2 SVGIG (reference sequence). The CDR3 nucleotides read TGTGCCTGGAAAACTAGCGGGGGGGCCGGGGAGCTGTTTTTT. Amino acid sequence: CAWKTSGGAGELFF.

The chain couples TRBV5-6 to TRBJ1-2, with 7 bases lining up with TRBD1. Unmatched junction bases numbered 10, after V lost 3 bases and J lost 8 bases. From germline, CDR1 is SGHDT and CDR2 YYEEEE. The CDR3 totals 14 residues. The CDR3 region is CASSSGTAYGGYTF. The CDR3, as DNA: TGTGCCAGCAGCTCGGGGACAGCGTATGGGGGCTACACCTTC.

V and J are TRBV5-4 and TRBJ1-6; the D gene is possibly TRBD1 (6 bases). In germline, CDR1 is SGHNT, CDR2 YYREEE (reference sequence). Trimming pared 4 bases from V and 10 bases from J, leaving 18 bases between. The CDR3 length is 15 residues. As DNA, the CDR3 is TGTGCCAGCAGCCCAACCTCCGGGGGCCCCTCACCCCTCCACTTT. The encoded protein is CASSPTSGGPSPLHF.

The chain recombines TRBV4-1 with TRBJ2-5; 12 nucleotides agree with TRBD2. The CDR3 runs to 16 residues. Looked up from germline, CDR1 is MGHRA and CDR2 is YSYEKL. Unmatched junction bases numbered 5, after V lost 2 bases and J lost 4 bases. As DNA, the CDR3 is TGCGCCAGCAGCCAATATCTAGCGGGGGGGCCAGAGACCCAGTACTTC. It specifies CASSQYLAGGPETQYF.

V usage is TRBV23-1 and J usage is TRBJ2-3; tentatively, D is TRBD1 or TRBD2 (6 bases each). TRBV23-1 is treated as an ORF (open reading frame) with a function not yet certain. The CDR3 has 14 residues. Trimming left V 8 bases short and J 8 bases short, with 20 bases between. Here the CDR3 DNA reads TGCGCCAGCGGACGGACTAAAAGGGGGATTACGCAGTATTTT. Its protein product is CASGRTKRGITQYF.

This chain connects TRBV13 to TRBJ2-3; 9 bases match TRBD1. CDR1 PRHDT and CDR2 FYEKMQ come from the germline V gene (reference sequence). This CDR3 contains 16 residues. V trimming: 4 bases; J trimming: 1 base; junction bases outside the gene matches: 6. The CDR3 reads CASSSSWTGGTDTQYF. The CDR3, as DNA: TGTGCCAGCAGCTCCTCCTGGACAGGGGGCACAGATACGCAGTATTTT.

V gene TRBV6-2 or TRBV6-3 combines with J gene TRBJ2-3; TRBD2 might be the D (5 bases). CDR1 MNHEY and CDR2 SVGEGT come from the germline V gene. V lost 2 bases and J 7 bases, leaving 16 bases between the germline ends. The CDR3 totals 15 residues. DNA for the CDR3: TGTGCCAGCAGTTACCGAGGACTCAACCCCTATACGCAGTATTTT. Translation gives CASSYRGLNPYTQYF.

This clone was seen more than once but under ten times. The rearrangement links TRBV19 to TRBJ2-3, with D possibly matching TRBD1 (5 bases). The CDR3 runs to 15 residues. The germline V gene has CDR1 LNHDA and CDR2 SQIVND (reference sequence). V shed 3 bases and J shed 0 bases, with 10 bases lying between them. CDR3 in DNA: TGTGCCAGTAGTATTATAGGGGATAGCACAGATACGCAGTATTTT. This codes for CASSIIGDSTDTQYF.

The chain is built from TRBV27 and TRBJ1-5, with TRBD1 as a possible D gene (6 bases). Trimming removed 8 bases at V and 3 bases at J, with 14 bases between. Germline-derived CDR1 and CDR2 are MNHEY and SMNVEV (reference sequence). This CDR3 comprises 14 residues. The CDR3 coding sequence is TGTGCCAGCGGGACCCAGGGGAACAATCAGCCCCAGCATTTT. Translated: CASGTQGNNQPQHF.